The following is a TCR beta chain sequence with its context. The antigen is unknown. The record originates from a study of cytomegalovirus exposure and HLA in healthy donors. CDR1 SGHVS and CDR2 FQNEAQ come from the germline V gene. The CDR3 is 16 amino acids. The V gene lost 1 base and the J gene lost 0 bases, with 12 bases spanning the gap. Study results and limitations: As was reported, the classifier diagnosed cytomegalovirus status with high specificity and sensitivity. There were a few CMV-associated chains whose specificity for CMV antigens was confirmed in vitro. The study listed around 150 cytomegalovirus-associated TCR beta chains. Clusters of TCRs from the first cohort tended to co-occur in the 120 or so validation repertoires (as a later analysis found).

Measured with immunoSEQ multiplex PCR; TCRdb has only the in-frame clones, and not every one. The sample carries about 82,000 clones, 85% to 95% recorded once. The sequenced material came from PBMCs. The genes are TRBV7-8 and TRBJ1-2; D is ambiguous. The receptor was derived from a young man in good health and CMV-seronegative. The CDR3 region is CASSLGLQHSNYGYTF. In DNA, the CDR3 is TGTGCCAGCAGCTTAGGACTGCAGCATTCTAACTATGGCTACACCTTC.